The T cell receptor beta chain under discussion was sequenced for a study of blood T cells in healthy people across ages. Germline trimming cut 0 bases from V and 5 bases from J; bases unmatched to any gene: 6. Germline V gives CDR1 LGHNA, CDR2 YNFKEQ. The CDR3 covers 16 residues. The authors ran a second PCR of about 7 to 11 cycles using a sample-barcoded 5' primer and a J-beta primer mix. TCRdb re-called the 5' RACE reads with MiXCR, one entry per CDR3 protein. The data contain over 1,500,000 distinct CDR3 sequences, about two fifths of them seen just once; the ten biggest clones take up roughly 24%.

The receptor comes from a human donor in good health. Sequencing was done on a sample of blood. This sequence joins TRBV4-2 and TRBJ2-3, with 9 bases matching TRBD1. In DNA, the CDR3 is TGTGCCAGCAGCCAAGATCTGACAGGGGGTAAAGATACGCAGTATTTT. The encoded protein is CASSQDLTGGKDTQYF.